Below, one T cell receptor beta chain is given with its context. TCRdb's copy holds only in-frame clones and misses some; the assay was immunoSEQ multiplex PCR. The sample yields roughly 68,000 clones, about 87% seen once. The data are from a study of blood T cell repertoires in COVID-19. Study-wide context: Collection of acute and convalescent COVID-19 samples took place in the United States, Italy and Spain.

The CDR3 has 14 amino acids. From germline, CDR1 is SGHKS and CDR2 YYEKEE (reference sequence). Trimming pared 0 bases from V and 1 base from J, leaving 6 bases between. The chain links TRBV5-5 to TRBJ2-3; D unclear. The sequence came from a woman between 65 and 79 years old with acute or convalescent COVID-19. What was sequenced was peripheral blood. Here the CDR3 DNA reads TGTGCCAGCAGCTTGGGTCTCGGCACAGATACGCAGTATTTT. Amino acids: CASSLGLGTDTQYF.